A selection of T cell receptor beta chains follows, all from one sample in a study of T-cell reconstitution after alpha-beta-depleted transplantation in children. TCRdb itself ran the PCR reads through MiXCR, one entry per CDR3 protein. The sample yields approximately 240,000 distinct CDR3 sequences, over 9.5% seen once. This specimen was PBMCs from the stem cell graft donor, taken from the stem cell graft. These receptors were collected from a human donor who donated a stem cell graft to a child with SCID. The CDR3 runs from the conserved cysteine through the conserved F or W. The order of the fields is V gene, D gene, clone size, J gene, CDR3 DNA, CDR3 protein. A D gene is named only where the DNA matches it firmly. Clone size appears in some rows only: once, few, many, or a class for an expanded clone.

TRBV20-1	-	many	TRBJ1-1	TGCAGTGCTAGTACGAACACTGAAGCTTTCTTT	CSASTNTEAFF
TRBV11-2	TRBD1	many	TRBJ1-2	TGTGCCAGCAGCTTAGATTCCCTGCGACAGGGAGCCTATGGCTACACCTTC	CASSLDSLRQGAYGYTF
TRBV5-6	TRBD1	many	TRBJ2-1	TGTGCCAGCAGCTCGGGACAGGGCTGGAATGAGCAGTTCTTC	CASSSGQGWNEQFF
TRBV3-1	TRBD2	many	TRBJ2-2	TGTGCCAGCAGCCGTCTAGCGGGGGGAAACACCGGGGAGCTGTTTTTT	CASSRLAGGNTGELFF
TRBV9	-	many	TRBJ2-3	TGTGCCAGCAGCGTAGATGAGGGGCCGGATACGCAGTATTTT	CASSVDEGPDTQYF
TRBV29-1	-	many	TRBJ2-3	TGCAGCGTCGCCGTTGTTTATCTGACAGATACGCAGTATTTT	CSVAVVYLTDTQYF
TRBV24-1	-	many	TRBJ2-3	TGTGCCACCCGGGGCAGGGGCCCCACAGATACGCAGTATTTT	CATRGRGPTDTQYF
TRBV18	TRBD1	many	TRBJ2-3	TGTGCCAGCTCACCTGACAGGGGGCCAGATACGCAGTATTTT	CASSPDRGPDTQYF
TRBV7-2	TRBD1	few	TRBJ2-2	TGTGCCAGCAAGAGGACAGGGGACACCGGGGAGCTGTTTTTT	CASKRTGDTGELFF
TRBV12-5	-	many	TRBJ2-1	TGTGCTAGTGGTTTGACTGGGGACGCCAATGAGCAGTTCTTC	CASGLTGDANEQFF
TRBV2	-	many	TRBJ1-1	TGTGCCAGCAACCGGGACCTGGGGGACACTGAAGCTTTCTTT	CASNRDLGDTEAFF
TRBV9	-	many	TRBJ2-7	TGTGCCAGCAGCGTATCTCCTGGATCCTACGAGCAGTACTTC	CASSVSPGSYEQYF
TRBV12-3/TRBV12-4	-	many	TRBJ1-2	TGTGCCAGCAGTTTAGAGCATGGCTACACCTTC	CASSLEHGYTF
TRBV4-2	-	many	TRBJ1-3	TGTGCCAGCAGCCAAGATCCCGGGGGTTTAGGAAACACCATATATTTT	CASSQDPGGLGNTIYF
TRBV28	-	many	TRBJ2-3	TGTGCCAGCAGCAAGACCTACGGGGCCCACACAGATACGCAGTATTTT	CASSKTYGAHTDTQYF
TRBV7-2	-	many	TRBJ1-4	TGTGCCAGCAGCCATACAGTACCGACTGAAAAACTGTTTTTT	CASSHTVPTEKLFF
TRBV7-9	-	many	TRBJ1-1	TGTGCCAGCAGCCGGGGGGGGGTGGGCACTGAAGCTTTCTTT	CASSRGGVGTEAFF
TRBV4-3	-	many	TRBJ2-6	TGCGCCAGCAGCCAAGTTCCCGGGACTGGGGCCAACGTCCTGACTTTC	CASSQVPGTGANVLTF
TRBV9	-	many	TRBJ1-2	TGTGCCAGCAGCGTCGGGGCAGCTAACTATGGCTACACCTTC	CASSVGAANYGYTF
TRBV10-3	-	many	TRBJ1-5	TGTGCCATCAGAGGGGATAGCAATCAGCCCCAGCATTTT	CAIRGDSNQPQHF
TRBV7-9	TRBD2	many	TRBJ2-1	TGTGCCAGCAGCTTAACTAGCGGGGGGCTGGATGAGCAGTTCTTC	CASSLTSGGLDEQFF
TRBV20-1	-	many	TRBJ2-3	TGCAGTGCGGACCCTCCTAGCACAGATACGCAGTATTTT	CSADPPSTDTQYF
TRBV20-1	-	many	TRBJ2-3	TGCAGTGCCACCCCGACGGGGGGCCCAGATACGCAGTATTTT	CSATPTGGPDTQYF
TRBV5-1	TRBD2	many	TRBJ2-3	TGCGCCAGCAGCACAAAGTTAGCGGGGTATGGTACGCAGTATTTT	CASSTKLAGYGTQYF
TRBV12-3/TRBV12-4	-	-	TRBJ2-2	TGTGCCAGCGGCGGGGCCGGGGAGCTGTTTTTT	CASGGAGELFF
TRBV5-1	-	many	TRBJ1-1	TGCGCCAGCAGCTACCAAGACAGACTGAACACTGAAGCTTTCTTT	CASSYQDRLNTEAFF
TRBV24-1	-	many	TRBJ1-2	TGTGCCACCCTGAGGAGAGGGCAGGGCCATGGCTACACCTTC	CATLRRGQGHGYTF
TRBV20-1	-	many	TRBJ1-1	TGCAGTGCTAGAGACCCAGGACAGCCTGAAGCTTTCTTT	CSARDPGQPEAFF
TRBV5-1	-	many	TRBJ1-1	TGCGCCAGCAGCTTGGCGGGGTATGGCACTGAAGCTTTCTTT	CASSLAGYGTEAFF
TRBV5-1	-	many	TRBJ1-3	TGCGCCAGCAGCTTGGCCCCGGATCCCTCTGGAAACACCATATATTTT	CASSLAPDPSGNTIYF
TRBV7-9	-	many	TRBJ1-1	TGTGCCAGCCCTGGGGCCTTAGCTTTCTTT	CASPGALAFF
TRBV20-1	-	many	TRBJ2-7	TGCAGTGCTAGAGATCAGGGGCGCCTCTCCTACGAGCAGTACTTC	CSARDQGRLSYEQYF
TRBV20-1	-	-	TRBJ2-7	TGCAGTGCTAGAGATCTGTTGGCGACGCTCTCCTACGAGCAGTACTTC	CSARDLLATLSYEQYF
TRBV12-3/TRBV12-4	-	many	TRBJ2-1	TGTGCCAGCAGTTTAAGTTTGGCTGGCGGGTCGTTCTTC	CASSLSLAGGSFF
TRBV18	-	-	TRBJ1-2	TGTGCCAGCTCTCAGGGGCAGAGCTTCTATGGCTACACCTTC	CASSQGQSFYGYTF
TRBV7-9	-	medium-sized	TRBJ1-6	TGTGCCAGCAGCCCGGTTAAGGGGGGGGATTCACCCCTCCACTTT	CASSPVKGGDSPLHF
TRBV5-6	-	many	TRBJ2-7	TGTGCCAGCAGCTTGGGCTGGTATGGAAACGAGCAGTACTTC	CASSLGWYGNEQYF
TRBV20-1	-	many	TRBJ1-1	TGCAGTGCTCAAACCACGACAGCGAACACTGAAGCTTTCTTT	CSAQTTTANTEAFF
TRBV20-1	-	many	TRBJ1-1	TGCAGTGCTGACCGGTTGGACGGCGCCACTGAAGCTTTCTTT	CSADRLDGATEAFF
TRBV4-1	-	many	TRBJ1-5	TGCGCCAGCAGCCAAGATCGCTCCAGGGGTTCTGCCCAGCATTTT	CASSQDRSRGSAQHF
TRBV5-1	-	many	TRBJ1-4	TGCGCCAGCAGCCACCGAAGGGGGGGGCAATATGAAAAACTGTTTTTT	CASSHRRGGQYEKLFF
TRBV5-1	-	many	TRBJ2-5	TGCGCCAGCAGCTCCTTAGCGGACCAAGAGACCCAGTACTTC	CASSSLADQETQYF
TRBV2	-	-	TRBJ2-7	TGTGCCTTCTGCCAAAACGACATCGGGCGGCCGAGCTCCTACGAGCAGTACTTC	CAFCQNDIGRPSSYEQYF
TRBV6-2/TRBV6-3	-	many	TRBJ2-2	TGTGCCACGAGGAACAGGGGAGGTAGCACCGGGGAGCTGTTTTTT	CATRNRGGSTGELFF
TRBV5-1	-	many	TRBJ2-3	TGCGCCAGCAGCTTGGCCCCAATCGGGTACACAGATACGCAGTATTTT	CASSLAPIGYTDTQYF
TRBV19	-	-	TRBJ2-1	TGTGCCAGTAGTAGGGTCGGCGGGCGGAATGAGCAGTTCTTC	CASSRVGGRNEQFF
TRBV20-1	-	many	TRBJ2-1	TGCAGTGCTTCGGACAGTACGCTCCCCTACAATGAGCAGTTCTTC	CSASDSTLPYNEQFF
TRBV12-3/TRBV12-4	TRBD2	-	TRBJ2-1	TGTGCCAGCAGCAACCCCTGGACTAGCGGGGAGAACAATGAGCAGTTCTTC	CASSNPWTSGENNEQFF
TRBV6-6	-	many	TRBJ1-3	TGTGCCAGCAAGGACAGAGGAAACACCATATATTTT	CASKDRGNTIYF
TRBV7-9	-	many	TRBJ1-1	TGTGCCAGCAGCTTAGGTTACACGAACACTGAAGCTTTCTTT	CASSLGYTNTEAFF
TRBV7-2	-	many	TRBJ2-7	TGTGCCAGCAGCTTAGCTCACGGGAACTACGAGCAGTACTTC	CASSLAHGNYEQYF
TRBV7-9	-	-	TRBJ2-7	TGTGCCAGCAGCTTACCAAGGACGGAGCAGTACTTC	CASSLPRTEQYF
TRBV11-2	-	many	TRBJ2-7	TGTGCCAGCAGCTTTGTGCGGTCCTACGAGCAGTACTTC	CASSFVRSYEQYF
TRBV27	-	-	TRBJ1-2	TGTGCCAGCAGTTTATCTCCTCGGGGCGACTATGGCTACACCTTC	CASSLSPRGDYGYTF
TRBV6-2/TRBV6-3	TRBD1	-	TRBJ1-2	TGTGCCAGCAGTTACCACGGGACAGGGAAATATGGCTACACCTTC	CASSYHGTGKYGYTF
TRBV11-2	-	many	TRBJ2-7	TGTGCCAGCAGCCCCACGGTCGGGAGTGACTACGAGCAGTACTTC	CASSPTVGSDYEQYF